Below are 30 T cell receptor beta chains sequenced from a single sample in a study of beta chain features in type 1 diabetes. Of the isolated RNA, all was reverse transcribed, and so the sequenced material was expressed TCRB transcripts. TCRdb's table, derived via immunoSEQ multiplex PCR, lists solely in-frame clones and lacks some. The sample has approximately 150,000 clones; 9% to 10% are singletons. The sequencing input was central memory CD4+ T cells from blood. Receptors were obtained from a woman between 18 and 30 years old in good health.

This clone has just a few counts. The chain links TRBV7-2 to TRBJ2-1; D perhaps matches TRBD2 (6 bases). The germline V gene has CDR1 SGHTA and CDR2 FQGNSA. The CDR3 has 13 residues. The V end was cut by 4 bases, the J end by 9 bases, with 13 bases between. The CDR3 here is CASSSGLAGEQFF. For the CDR3, the DNA is TGTGCCAGCAGCTCGGGACTCGCCGGTGAGCAGTTCTTC. Full variable domain (outside the CDR3, taken from reference TRBV7-2 and TRBJ2-1): GAGVSQSPSNKVTEKGKDVELRCDPISGHTALYWYRQSLGQGLEFLIYFQGNSAPDKSGLPSDRFSAERTGGSVSTLTIQRTQQEDSAVYLCASSSGLAGEQFFGPGTRLTVL.

This clone showed up just a few times. This rearrangement joins TRBV6-5 to TRBJ2-7; a possible D gene is TRBD1 (5 bases). CDR3 length: 11 amino acids. Between the trimmed V and J ends, which lost 6 bases and 3 bases, there was a span of 6 bases. Germline V gene sequence: CDR1 MNHEY, CDR2 SVGAGI. The chain's CDR3 is CASRDNYEQYF. The CDR3, as DNA: TGTGCCAGCAGGGACAACTACGAGCAGTACTTC.

The sample holds a few counts of this clone. The V gene is TRBV5-1, the J gene TRBJ2-1; 9 bases are a match to TRBD2. Germline V gene lookup returns CDR1 SGHRS and CDR2 YFSETQ. CDR3 length equals 15 residues. The V and J ends lost 4 bases and 6 bases, in that order; junction bases with no gene match: 8. CDR3 coding DNA: TGCGCCAGCAGCCCCGGGACTAGCACGATCAATGAGCAGTTCTTC. The encoded protein is CASSPGTSTINEQFF.

The table lists this clone with a few counts. The genes are TRBV23-1 and TRBJ2-7; D is perhaps TRBD2 (6 bases). TRBV23-1 falls under the ORF class, with uncertain function. Trimming removed 0 bases at V and 6 bases at J, with 15 bases between. The CDR3 runs to 15 residues. In DNA, the CDR3 is TGCGCCAGCAGTCAATCGCGGGGTGCGGGCGGCGAGCAGTACTTC. Its protein is CASSQSRGAGGEQYF.

This clone showed up just a few times. The rearrangement uses TRBV27 and TRBJ1-2; D gene uncertain. The CDR3 is made up of 14 amino acids. Deletions cut 7 bases from V and 2 bases from J, with 14 bases between. Germline values: CDR1 MNHEY, CDR2 SMNVEV (reference sequence). DNA of the CDR3: TGTGCCAGCAAATTATCTAGGGAGAACTATGGCTACACCTTC. This gives the protein CASKLSRENYGYTF.

This clone was seen a handful of times. Within the sample, other DNA sequences also encode this same CDR3. The rearrangement joins TRBV6-6 to TRBJ2-1; TRBD2 is a possible D gene (7 bases). Deletions cut 0 bases from V and 4 bases from J, with 13 bases between. The V gene's germline CDR1 is MNHNY and CDR2 SVGAGI (reference sequence). This CDR3 contains 16 residues. The CDR3, as DNA: TGTGCCAGCAGTTACTCGGGTGCGGGGGCGTACAATGAGCAGTTCTTC. Encoded protein: CASSYSGAGAYNEQFF.

This clone appeared a few times. V is TRBV5-1 and J is TRBJ1-1; D is unclear. The CDR3 has 15 residues. V was clipped by 4 bases and J by 0 bases, with 13 bases between them. Germline V gene data show CDR1 as SGHRS and CDR2 as YFSETQ. CDR3 residues: CASSPIEALNTEAFF. The DNA of the CDR3 is TGCGCCAGCAGCCCGATCGAGGCGTTGAACACTGAAGCTTTCTTT. Combining the CDR3 with reference TRBV5-1 and TRBJ1-1 gives the whole variable domain KAGVTQTPRYLIKTRGQQVTLSCSPISGHRSVSWYQQTPGQGLQFLFEYFSETQRNKGNFPGRFSGRQFSNSRSEMNVSTLELGDSALYLCASSPIEALNTEAFFGQGTRLTVV.

V gene TRBV5-1 combines with J gene TRBJ2-5; 13 bases agree with TRBD2. Looked up from germline, CDR1 is SGHRS and CDR2 is YFSETQ. The V gene end was trimmed by 4 bases and the J gene end by 1 base; junction bases not matched to a gene: 13. This CDR3 region has 19 residues. The DNA of the CDR3 is TGCGCCAGCAGCCTGCTAACTAGCGGGAGGGGAGGAAGCCAAGAGACCCAGTACTTC. Translated, it gives CASSLLTSGRGGSQETQYF.

This clone came up once. The J gene is TRBJ1-5, the V gene TRBV5-1, with TRBD1 identical over 7 bases. J was trimmed by 2 bases and V by 0 bases; bases with no gene match: 2. The CDR3 runs 15 residues. Germline V gives CDR1 SGHRS, CDR2 YFSETQ. DNA of the CDR3: TGCGCCAGCAGCTTGGGAACAGGGGGCAATCAGCCCCAGCATTTT. Its translation is CASSLGTGGNQPQHF.

This clone turned up a few times. The chain joins TRBV7-3 to TRBJ1-2; D might be TRBD1 (5 bases). V lost 1 base to trimming and J lost 6 bases, with 12 bases between them. The CDR3 spans 14 residues. Germline lookup yields CDR1 SGHTA and CDR2 FQGTGA. The CDR3 bases are TGTGCCAGCAGCTTAAACCAGGGAGGGGATGGCTACACCTTC. It is translated as CASSLNQGGDGYTF.

The V and J genes are TRBV6-9 and TRBJ1-5; 9 bases match TRBD1. V shed 8 bases, J shed 4 bases, and the junction held 12 bases outside the gene matches. The CDR3 has 16 residues. Germline V gene data show CDR1 as MNHGY and CDR2 as SVAAGI. CDR3 in amino acids: CASYCTGTGRNQPQHF. In DNA form, the CDR3 reads TGTGCCAGCTACTGTACCGGGACAGGGAGGAATCAGCCCCAGCATTTT.

There are a few counts of this clone. The genes are TRBV29-1 and TRBJ1-3; D is possibly TRBD1 (5 bases). This CDR3 is built from 14 residues. V gave up 3 bases and J gave up 0 bases, with 9 bases separating them. Looked up from germline, CDR1 is SQVTM and CDR2 is ANQGSEA. This CDR3 reads CSVDVGGSGNTIYF. CDR3 nucleotide sequence: TGCAGCGTTGACGTGGGGGGCTCTGGAAACACCATATATTTT. The full variable domain, completed using reference TRBV29-1 and TRBJ1-3, is SAVISQKPSRDICQRGTSLTIQCQVDSQVTMMFWYRQQPGQSLTLIATANQGSEATYESGFVIDKFPISRPNLTFSTLTVSNMSPEDSSIYLCSVDVGGSGNTIYFGEGSWLTVV.

The genes are TRBV30 and TRBJ2-2, with D tentatively TRBD1 (7 bases). The germline CDR1 and CDR2 sequences are GTSNPN and SVGIG (reference sequence). The length of the CDR3 is 14 residues. Trimming shortened V by 3 bases and J by 1 base, and 9 bases separated the two germline ends. The CDR3 region has the DNA TGTGCCTGGAGGCAGGGGGGGAACACCGGGGAGCTGTTTTTT. This gives the protein CAWRQGGNTGELFF.

This clone was observed a few times. The chain has TRBV2 and TRBJ2-7, with 7 bases matching TRBD2. The CDR3 length is 15 residues. Germline values: CDR1 SNHLY, CDR2 FYNNEI. Trimming took 3 bases from V and 6 from J; bases not matched to a gene: 11. This chain's CDR3 is CASSEAGTIRFEQYF. CDR3 sequence (DNA): TGTGCCAGCAGTGAGGCAGGGACTATCCGCTTCGAGCAGTACTTC.

This clone was seen a handful of times. The CDR3 DNA follows: TGTGCCAGCAGCTCGGGACTAACCACCAACACCATATATTTT. Its protein product is CASSSGLTTNTIYF. The chain recombines TRBV13 with TRBJ1-3; weak D call: TRBD1 (5 bases). V was pared by 4 bases and J by 7 bases, with 14 bases between. Germline-derived CDR1 and CDR2 are PRHDT and FYEKMQ (reference sequence). This CDR3 comprises 14 residues.

This clone has just a few counts. The V gene is TRBV7-8, the J gene TRBJ2-2; 9 bases map to TRBD2. J lost 0 bases, V lost 3 bases, and 8 bases had no gene match. From germline, CDR1 is SGHVS and CDR2 FQNEAQ. There are 18 residues in the CDR3. The CDR3 reads CASSFPGLAHANTGELFF. The CDR3 coding sequence is TGTGCCAGCAGCTTCCCGGGACTAGCACACGCGAACACCGGGGAGCTGTTTTTT. Looking up the rest from reference TRBV7-8 and TRBJ2-2 gives the full variable domain: GAGVSQSPRYKVAKRGQDVALRCDPISGHVSLFWYQQALGQGPEFLTYFQNEAQLDKSGLPSDRFFAERPEGSVSTLKIQRTQQEDSAVYLCASSFPGLAHANTGELFFGEGSRLTVL.

The chain employs TRBV18 and TRBJ2-3, with TRBD2 identical over 7 bases. This CDR3 comprises 16 residues. Germline trimming cut 3 bases from V and 2 bases from J; bases unmatched to any gene: 8. CDR1 and CDR2 from the germline V gene are KGHSH and LQKENI. CDR3 sequence reads: CASSPGARENTDTQYF. The CDR3 DNA sequence: TGTGCCAGCTCACCCGGAGCGCGGGAGAACACAGATACGCAGTATTTT. Full variable domain (rest looked up from reference TRBV18 and TRBJ2-3): NAGVMQNPRHLVRRRGQEARLRCSPMKGHSHVYWYRQLPEEGLKFMVYLQKENIIDESGMPKERFSAEFPKEGPSILRIQQVVRGDSAAYFCASSPGARENTDTQYFGPGTRLTVL.

Here the CDR3 reads CASSRGQGSTYEQYF. The CDR3, as DNA: TGCGCCAGCAGCAGGGGACAGGGATCAACCTACGAGCAGTACTTC. V and J are TRBV5-1 and TRBJ2-7, with 9 bases aligning to TRBD1. The CDR3 contains 15 residues. V gave up 4 bases and J gave up 2 bases; unmatched junction bases: 7. CDR1 and CDR2 (germline): SGHRS, YFSETQ.

This clone was seen only a few times. The V and J genes are TRBV7-3 and TRBJ2-7, with 7 bases lining up with TRBD2. Germline CDR1 is SGHTA and CDR2 is FQGTGA. CDR3 length equals 15 residues. Trimming at V came to 1 base and at J to 2 bases, leaving 5 bases not matched to a gene. DNA of the CDR3: TGTGCCAGCAGCTTAAGCGGGGGTTCAGCCTACGAGCAGTACTTC. Its protein product is CASSLSGGSAYEQYF.

This clone was counted a few times. The rearrangement links TRBV5-4 to TRBJ2-2; TRBD1 agrees at 7 bases. CDR1 and CDR2 from the germline V gene are SGHNT and YYREEE (reference sequence). The CDR3 runs to 13 residues. J lost 9 bases, V lost 4 bases, and 6 bases had no gene match. In DNA form, the CDR3 reads TGTGCCAGCAGCCCCACAGGGGTCCGGGAGCTGTTTTTT. This encodes CASSPTGVRELFF.

The table lists this clone with many counts. The V call is TRBV14, the J call TRBJ2-2, with 8 bases identical to TRBD1. Germline V gene data show CDR1 as SGHDN and CDR2 as FVKESK. The CDR3 has 14 amino acids. Trimming took 3 bases from V and 6 from J; bases not matched to a gene: 3. The CDR3 DNA is TGTGCCAGCAGCCAGAGACAGGGGTCCGGGGAGCTGTTTTTT. It specifies CASSQRQGSGELFF.

This clone was recorded a few times. The chain uses TRBV7-9 and TRBJ1-3, with D unresolved. The germline CDR1 and CDR2 sequences are SEHNR and FQNEAQ (reference sequence). Trimming pared 2 bases from V and 4 bases from J, leaving 9 bases between. This CDR3 is built from 14 residues. The CDR3 DNA is TGTGCCAGCAGCTTATCCGGTTCCGGAAACACCATATATTTT. Translation gives CASSLSGSGNTIYF.

The chain couples TRBV4-3 to TRBJ1-6; possibly TRBD1 for D (5 bases). Germline V lookup: CDR1 LGHNA, CDR2 YSLEER. The CDR3 consists of 19 residues. Trimming cost V 0 bases and J 7 bases, with 22 bases left between them. CDR3 loop: CASSQDLGQGPSRNSPLHF. The DNA for the CDR3 is TGCGCCAGCAGCCAAGATCTGGGGCAGGGCCCCTCTAGGAATTCACCCCTCCACTTT.

This clone has just a few counts. V is TRBV19 and J is TRBJ1-2; D may be TRBD1 (6 bases). Germline V gives CDR1 LNHDA, CDR2 SQIVND (reference sequence). Trimming left V 5 bases short and J 4 bases short, with 11 bases between. This CDR3 is 13 amino acids long. The CDR3: CASSLDRFYGYTF. Written as DNA, the CDR3 is TGTGCCAGTAGTTTGGACAGATTCTATGGCTACACCTTC.

This clone was observed a few times. This chain uses TRBV5-4 with TRBJ2-7, with 11 bases that match TRBD1. The CDR3 runs to 15 residues. In germline, CDR1 is SGHNT, CDR2 YYREEE (reference sequence). Trimming removed 3 bases from V and 2 bases from J; junction bases left unmatched: 4. The chain's CDR3 is CASSYGTGGAYEQYF. The CDR3 bases are TGTGCCAGCAGCTACGGGACAGGGGGAGCCTACGAGCAGTACTTC.

The chain employs TRBV7-2 and TRBJ1-1; D not certain. V lost 2 bases, J lost 2 bases, and 12 bases lay in between. The CDR3 has 15 residues. Germline V lookup: CDR1 SGHTA, CDR2 FQGNSA. The CDR3: CASSLSTVSNTEAFF. In DNA, the CDR3 is TGTGCCAGCAGCTTATCCACAGTTTCAAACACTGAAGCTTTCTTT.

A few counts support this clone. The CDR3 here is CASSFPGLGNEQFF. For the CDR3, the DNA is TGTGCCAGCAGCTTTCCGGGACTTGGGAATGAGCAGTTCTTC. V usage is TRBV7-2 and J usage is TRBJ2-1, with D perhaps TRBD2 (6 bases). The CDR3 covers 14 residues. CDR1 is SGHTA, CDR2 FQGNSA, per germline. The ends were cut back, 3 bases at V and 7 bases at J, with 13 bases in the middle.

This clone was observed a few times. The J gene is TRBJ1-2, the V gene TRBV4-2, with TRBD1 as a possible D gene (6 bases). CDR1 and CDR2 from the germline V gene are LGHNA and YNFKEQ. V shed 3 bases and J shed 2 bases, with 13 bases lying between them. The CDR3 consists of 15 residues. Written as DNA, the CDR3 is TGTGCCAGCAGCCAGACCAGGGGTAGCAACTATGGCTACACCTTC. This translates into CASSQTRGSNYGYTF.

The J gene is TRBJ2-7, the V gene TRBV4-2; maybe TRBD2 (6 bases). Trimming left V 0 bases short and J 5 bases short, with 14 bases between. The germline V gene has CDR1 LGHNA and CDR2 YNFKEQ. The CDR3 consists of 15 residues. CDR3: CASSQDNGGENEQYF. CDR3 sequence (DNA): TGTGCCAGCAGCCAAGATAACGGGGGTGAGAACGAGCAGTACTTC.

This clone was detected ten times or more. The V gene is TRBV27, the J gene TRBJ2-1; no firm D call. Germline V gene lookup returns CDR1 MNHEY and CDR2 SMNVEV (reference sequence). The CDR3 has 11 amino acids. V was cut by 5 bases and J by 9 bases, with 8 bases left in between. CDR3 nucleotide sequence: TGTGCCAGCAGTACAGTATCTGAGCAGTTCTTC. Translating it yields CASSTVSEQFF.